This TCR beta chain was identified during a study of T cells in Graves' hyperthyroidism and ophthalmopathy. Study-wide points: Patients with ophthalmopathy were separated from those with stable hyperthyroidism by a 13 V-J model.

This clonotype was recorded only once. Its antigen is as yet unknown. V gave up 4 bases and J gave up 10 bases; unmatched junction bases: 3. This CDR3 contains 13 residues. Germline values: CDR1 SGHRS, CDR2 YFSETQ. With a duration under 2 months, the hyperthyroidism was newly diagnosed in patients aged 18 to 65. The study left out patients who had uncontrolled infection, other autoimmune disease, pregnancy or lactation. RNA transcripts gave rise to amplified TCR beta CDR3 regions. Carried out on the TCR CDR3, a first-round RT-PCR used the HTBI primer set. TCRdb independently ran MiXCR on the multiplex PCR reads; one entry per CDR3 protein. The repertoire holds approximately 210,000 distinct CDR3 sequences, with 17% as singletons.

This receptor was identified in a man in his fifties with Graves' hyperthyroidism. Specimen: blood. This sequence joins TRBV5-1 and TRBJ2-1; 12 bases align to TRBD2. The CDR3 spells CASSPGTSGEQFF. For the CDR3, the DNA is TGCGCCAGCAGCCCCGGGACTAGCGGGGAGCAGTTCTTC.